Shown below are 28 T cell receptor beta chains from a single sample sequenced in a study of CD8 T cells in ankylosing spondylitis. Findings and caveats of the study: Seven or eight highly homologous variants formed a TCR beta motif that appeared characteristic of ankylosing spondylitis blood.

Their recognized antigens are unknown. TCRdb re-derived calls from the 5' RACE reads in MiXCR, one entry per CDR3 protein. The sample records fewer than 500,000 distinct CDR3 sequences, 25% to 30% being singletons. Material: blood, either unsorted or a sorted T cell fraction (not recorded which). Receptor source: a male donor with ankylosing spondylitis.

The genes are TRBV5-1 and TRBJ2-1; 15 bases match TRBD2. V shed 4 bases, J shed 8 bases, and the junction held 10 bases outside the gene matches. The V gene's germline CDR1 is SGHRS and CDR2 YFSETQ. The CDR3 is 17 residues long. The CDR3 loop is CASSMGLAGGLSDEQFF. Written as DNA, the CDR3 is TGCGCCAGCAGCATGGGACTAGCGGGAGGTCTAAGCGATGAGCAGTTCTTC. Together with reference TRBV5-1 and TRBJ2-1, the CDR3 gives the full variable domain: KAGVTQTPRYLIKTRGQQVTLSCSPISGHRSVSWYQQTPGQGLQFLFEYFSETQRNKGNFPGRFSGRQFSNSRSEMNVSTLELGDSALYLCASSMGLAGGLSDEQFFGPGTRLTVL.

The chain combines TRBV7-2 with TRBJ2-1; 8 nucleotides line up with TRBD1. The CDR3 covers 15 residues. Germline V gives CDR1 SGHTA, CDR2 FQGNSA. Losses at the gene ends were 5 bases for V and 9 bases for J; bases not matched to a gene: 12. The CDR3 region has the DNA TGTGCCAGCAGCCCCCGTCGGACAGGGATGCCTGAGCAGTTCTTC. Its translation: CASSPRRTGMPEQFF. The full variable domain, completed using reference TRBV7-2 and TRBJ2-1, is GAGVSQSPSNKVTEKGKDVELRCDPISGHTALYWYRQSLGQGLEFLIYFQGNSAPDKSGLPSDRFSAERTGGSVSTLTIQRTQQEDSAVYLCASSPRRTGMPEQFFGPGTRLTVL.

The J gene is TRBJ2-2, the V gene TRBV6-5; D not resolved. Germline V gives CDR1 MNHEY, CDR2 SVGAGI. With 5 bases removed from V and 4 bases from J, the gap between germline ends came to 2 bases. The CDR3 totals 11 residues. CDR3: CASSATGELFF. The CDR3 nucleotides are TGTGCCAGCAGTGCCACCGGGGAGCTGTTTTTT.

The chain couples TRBV12-3 or TRBV12-4 to TRBJ2-2, with a tentative D call TRBD1 (6 bases). The length of the CDR3 is 15 residues. Trimming cost V 5 bases and J 0 bases, with 10 bases left between them. The CDR3 reads CASSPGQSNTGELFF. CDR3 sequence (DNA): TGTGCCAGCAGTCCCGGACAGTCGAACACCGGGGAGCTGTTTTTT.

This clonotype was recorded only once. This chain uses TRBV2 with TRBJ2-5, with 15 positions matching TRBD2. V gave up 8 bases and J gave up 4 bases; unmatched junction bases: 14. CDR1 and CDR2 (germline): SNHLY, FYNNEI. The CDR3 spans 18 residues. In DNA, the CDR3 is TGTGCCAGCGGTGGAACGGGACTAGCGGGAGGAGGGGCAGAGACCCAGTACTTC. Translation gives CASGGTGLAGGGAETQYF. Using reference TRBV2 and TRBJ2-5 for the parts outside the CDR3, the full variable domain is EPEVTQTPSHQVTQMGQEVILRCVPISNHLYFYWYRQILGQKVEFLVSFYNNEISEKSEIFDDQFSVERPDGSNFTLKIRSTKLEDSAMYFCASGGTGLAGGGAETQYFGPGTRLLVL.

This clonotype was seen at least ten times. The chain joins TRBV4-2 to TRBJ1-5; the D is unclear. Germline V gene lookup returns CDR1 LGHNA and CDR2 YNFKEQ. The CDR3 is 16 residues long. The V end lost 0 bases, the J end lost 0 bases, and 9 bases lay between the germline ends. The CDR3 coding sequence is TGTGCCAGCAGCCAAGAGGCGGTGAATAGCAATCAGCCCCAGCATTTT. Amino acids: CASSQEAVNSNQPQHF.

This clonotype was counted a few times. The CDR3 loop reads CASGRRPNTDTQYF. The CDR3, as DNA: TGTGCCAGCGGCCGAAGGCCAAACACAGATACGCAGTATTTT. The chain recombines TRBV7-2 with TRBJ2-3; D is undetermined. CDR1 is SGHTA and CDR2 is FQGNSA in the germline V gene. V was cut by 8 bases and J by 2 bases, with 14 bases left in between. The length of the CDR3 is 14 residues.

V and J are TRBV3-1 and TRBJ1-3, with 8 positions matching TRBD1. The germline CDR1 and CDR2 sequences are LGHDT and YNNKEL (reference sequence). J lost 4 bases, V lost 3 bases, and 5 bases had no gene match. This CDR3 has 15 amino acids. In DNA, the CDR3 is TGTGCCAGCAGCCACCTAGGGACAGGAGGAAACACCATATATTTT. This codes for CASSHLGTGGNTIYF.

This clonotype occurred a few times. This chain connects TRBV18 to TRBJ1-1; 7 nucleotides line up with TRBD1. CDR1 and CDR2 from the germline V gene are KGHSH and LQKENI. The ends lost 6 bases at V and 3 bases at J; junction bases unmatched: 7. This CDR3 contains 14 residues. The CDR3 DNA follows: TGTGCCAGCTCCCCTTACAGGGGAGACACTGAAGCTTTCTTT. This translates into CASSPYRGDTEAFF.

The chain carries TRBV29-1 and TRBJ2-2; the match to TRBD2 covers 8 bases. The CDR3 has 15 amino acids. The junction had 10 bases not matched to a gene; V was cut back by 7 bases and J by 3 bases. Germline lookup yields CDR1 SQVTM and CDR2 ANQGSEA. The CDR3 protein is CSAGQREQYTGELFF. The CDR3 coding sequence is TGCAGCGCCGGGCAGCGGGAGCAATACACCGGGGAGCTGTTTTTT.

This clonotype was detected a few times. CDR3 in amino acids: CSATTGTVPYNEQFF. The CDR3 region has the DNA TGCAGTGCGACCACCGGGACAGTGCCCTACAATGAGCAGTTCTTC. The rearrangement uses TRBV20-1 and TRBJ2-1, with 7 nucleotides matching TRBD1. Germline lookup yields CDR1 DFQATT and CDR2 SNEGSKA (reference sequence). The CDR3 spans 15 residues. V was pared by 6 bases and J by 2 bases, with 10 bases of the junction left unmatched.

The chain employs TRBV20-1 and TRBJ2-3; no clear D gene. This CDR3 spans 18 amino acids. Germline V gives CDR1 DFQATT, CDR2 SNEGSKA (reference sequence). V was pared by 0 bases and J by 0 bases, with 19 bases between. CDR3 nucleotide sequence: TGCAGTGCTAGAGATGGTTCTGGAGCAGCCCCTAGCACAGATACGCAGTATTTT. It translates to CSARDGSGAAPSTDTQYF.

This clonotype appeared once. The gene calls are TRBV4-1 and TRBJ2-2; tentatively, D is TRBD1 (6 bases). Between the trimmed V and J ends, which lost 4 bases and 3 bases, there was a span of 12 bases. Looked up from germline, CDR1 is MGHRA and CDR2 is YSYEKL. This CDR3 spans 15 amino acids. The CDR3 DNA follows: TGCGCCAGCAGCCCAGGGGCTGGGTACACCGGGGAGCTGTTTTTT. It codes for CASSPGAGYTGELFF.

V and J are TRBV7-2 and TRBJ2-5; 7 nucleotides line up with TRBD2. This CDR3 contains 14 residues. Germline assignment: CDR1 SGHTA and CDR2 FQGNSA. With V trimmed by 1 base and J by 7 bases, 6 bases remained unmatched. The chain's CDR3 is CASSLGSGTGTQYF. The CDR3 bases are TGTGCCAGCAGCTTAGGGAGCGGGACGGGGACCCAGTACTTC.

V and J are TRBV7-9 and TRBJ2-3; D unclear. The CDR3 extends over 15 amino acids. V was shortened by 2 bases and J by 0 bases, with 9 bases between the two germline ends. The germline V gene has CDR1 SEHNR and CDR2 FQNEAQ (reference sequence). This CDR3 reads CASSLRAGSTDTQYF. CDR3 in DNA: TGTGCCAGCAGCTTAAGGGCCGGGAGCACAGATACGCAGTATTTT.

J is TRBJ2-5 and V is TRBV7-2, with 9 nucleotides matching TRBD1. The CDR3 extends over 15 amino acids. V shed 3 bases, J shed 5 bases, and the junction held 7 bases outside the gene matches. Germline CDR1 reads SGHTA; CDR2 reads FQGNSA. This CDR3 reads CASSFQQGAGETQYF. CDR3 nucleotide sequence: TGTGCCAGCAGCTTCCAACAGGGGGCGGGGGAGACCCAGTACTTC.

This clonotype was found many times. For the CDR3, the DNA is TGTGCCAGCACCCTCTGGGGCGTAGATACGCAGTATTTT. It codes for CASTLWGVDTQYF. The gene calls are TRBV5-5 and TRBJ2-3; maybe TRBD1 (5 bases). V was cut by 6 bases and J by 5 bases, with 13 bases left in between. Germline V gene lookup returns CDR1 SGHKS and CDR2 YYEKEE (reference sequence). The CDR3 is 13 residues long. Based on the CDR3 plus reference TRBV5-5 and TRBJ2-3, the full variable domain is DAGVTQSPTHLIKTRGQQVTLRCSPISGHKSVSWYQQVLGQGPQFIFQYYEKEERGRGNFPDRFSARQFPNYSSELNVNALLLGDSALYLCASTLWGVDTQYFGPGTRLTVL.

In its sample, this clonotype was seen a few times. The rearrangement joins TRBV12-3 or TRBV12-4 to TRBJ2-5; the match to TRBD1 covers 10 bases. Trimming at V came to 6 bases and at J to 4 bases, leaving 2 bases not matched to a gene. The CDR3 sequence is 13 residues long. The CDR3 region has the DNA TGTGCCAGCAGCCGACAGGGGGCAGAGACCCAGTACTTC. It codes for CASSRQGAETQYF.

This clonotype was counted only a few times. The V gene is TRBV5-1, the J gene TRBJ1-1, with TRBD1 identical over 8 bases. V shed 3 bases, J shed 5 bases, and the junction held 6 bases outside the gene matches. The germline V gene encodes CDR1 SGHRS and CDR2 YFSETQ. This CDR3 spans 14 amino acids. The CDR3 coding sequence is TGCGCCAGCAGCTCCCAGGGGGCGAGGACTGAAGCTTTCTTT. This sequence encodes CASSSQGARTEAFF.

This clonotype was counted between two and nine times. The CDR3, as DNA: TGTGCCAGCAGTTTAGGGACACCAGGCGCTTCTGGCTACACCTTC. Translating gives CASSLGTPGASGYTF. The rearrangement links TRBV28 to TRBJ1-2, with D perhaps TRBD1 (6 bases). V lost 2 bases and J 7 bases, leaving 17 bases between the germline ends. This CDR3 is built from 15 residues. Germline values: CDR1 MDHEN, CDR2 SYDVKM.

This clonotype occurred a few times. This sequence joins TRBV7-8 and TRBJ1-1; no firm D call. Germline-derived CDR1 and CDR2 are SGHVS and FQNEAQ. Trimming left V 2 bases short and J 0 bases short, with 16 bases between. The CDR3 has 17 amino acids. Here the CDR3 reads CASSLRVLPSMNTEAFF. Here the CDR3 DNA reads TGTGCCAGCAGCTTAAGGGTCCTACCATCCATGAACACTGAAGCTTTCTTT. The full variable domain, in which reference TRBV7-8 and TRBJ1-1 provide the parts outside the CDR3, is GAGVSQSPRYKVAKRGQDVALRCDPISGHVSLFWYQQALGQGPEFLTYFQNEAQLDKSGLPSDRFFAERPEGSVSTLKIQRTQQEDSAVYLCASSLRVLPSMNTEAFFGQGTRLTVV.

This clonotype was observed a few times. The chain carries TRBV3-1 and TRBJ2-2, with 7 nucleotides matching TRBD1. After removal of 1 base from V and 3 bases from J, the junction contained 5 bases not matched to a gene. The germline V gene has CDR1 LGHDT and CDR2 YNNKEL (reference sequence). The CDR3 sequence is 16 residues long. As DNA, the CDR3 is TGTGCCAGCAGCCAAGTGCCCGGGACAGACACCGGGGAGCTGTTTTTT. Protein: CASSQVPGTDTGELFF.

The chain carries TRBV5-1 and TRBJ2-3, with D uncertain. The length of the CDR3 is 13 residues. Trimming left V 0 bases short and J 6 bases short, with 8 bases between. Germline V gene sequence: CDR1 SGHRS, CDR2 YFSETQ. This CDR3 reads CASSLVQSDTQYF. In DNA form, the CDR3 reads TGCGCCAGCAGCTTGGTACAGTCCGATACGCAGTATTTT. Full variable domain (missing parts from reference TRBV5-1 and TRBJ2-3): KAGVTQTPRYLIKTRGQQVTLSCSPISGHRSVSWYQQTPGQGLQFLFEYFSETQRNKGNFPGRFSGRQFSNSRSEMNVSTLELGDSALYLCASSLVQSDTQYFGPGTRLTVL.

The chain uses TRBV11-2 and TRBJ2-7; 7 nucleotides align to TRBD1. V lost 1 base, J lost 5 bases, and 11 bases stayed unmatched. The CDR3 is 16 residues long. Looked up from germline, CDR1 is SGHAT and CDR2 is FQNNGV. CDR3 loop: CASSLGGRGRKNEQYF. CDR3 DNA sequence: TGTGCCAGCAGCTTAGGGGGTAGGGGGCGGAAAAACGAGCAGTACTTC.

The rearrangement links TRBV20-1 to TRBJ1-1; no firm D call. Germline CDR1 reads DFQATT; CDR2 reads SNEGSKA (reference sequence). The CDR3 length is 11 residues. V gave up 6 bases and J gave up 9 bases, with 14 bases separating them. The DNA for the CDR3 is TGCAGTGCCCCAGACACAAGAAAAGCTTTCTTT. Amino acids: CSAPDTRKAFF.

The chain joins TRBV29-1 to TRBJ2-5, with 7 bases aligning to TRBD2. Germline loops: CDR1 SQVTM, CDR2 ANQGSEA. The CDR3 consists of 11 residues. V dropped 8 bases and J dropped 5; count of bases not matched to a gene: 5. CDR3 region: CSSVGGETQYF. DNA for the CDR3: TGCAGCTCCGTGGGGGGGGAGACCCAGTACTTC.

This clonotype was detected only a few times. The chain uses TRBV5-6 and TRBJ2-1, with TRBD2 as a possible D gene (7 bases). V was pared by 7 bases and J by 4 bases, with 18 bases between. The CDR3 has 15 residues. The V gene's germline CDR1 is SGHDT and CDR2 YYEEEE. Written as DNA, the CDR3 is TGTGCCAGCCAGCAGGGGCCTAGCGGTTACAATGAGCAGTTCTTC. Protein product: CASQQGPSGYNEQFF.

Only a few counts were recorded for this clonotype. This chain joins TRBV4-1 and TRBJ1-1; D is perhaps TRBD1 (6 bases). This CDR3 has 16 residues. Deletions cut 4 bases from V and 1 base from J, with 16 bases between. The V gene's germline CDR1 is MGHRA and CDR2 YSYEKL. The chain's CDR3 is CASSPGPYRENTEAFF. CDR3 coding DNA: TGCGCCAGCAGCCCCGGCCCCTACAGGGAGAACACTGAAGCTTTCTTT.